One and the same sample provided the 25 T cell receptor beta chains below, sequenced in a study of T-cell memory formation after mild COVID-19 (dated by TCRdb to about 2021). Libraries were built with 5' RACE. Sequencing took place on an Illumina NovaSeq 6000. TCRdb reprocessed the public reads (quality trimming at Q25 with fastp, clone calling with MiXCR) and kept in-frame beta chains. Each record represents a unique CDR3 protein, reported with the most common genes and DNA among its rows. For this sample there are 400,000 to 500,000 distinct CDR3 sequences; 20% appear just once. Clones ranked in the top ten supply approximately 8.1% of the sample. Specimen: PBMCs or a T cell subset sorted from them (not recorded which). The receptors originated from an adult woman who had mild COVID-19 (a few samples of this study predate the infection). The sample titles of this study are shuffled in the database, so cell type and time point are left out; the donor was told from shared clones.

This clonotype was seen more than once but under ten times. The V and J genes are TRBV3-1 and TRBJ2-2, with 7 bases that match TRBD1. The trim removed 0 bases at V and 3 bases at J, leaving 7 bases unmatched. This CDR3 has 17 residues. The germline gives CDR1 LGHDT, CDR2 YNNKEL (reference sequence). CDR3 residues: CASSQDFRDSHTGELFF. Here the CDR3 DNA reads TGTGCCAGCAGCCAAGATTTCCGGGACAGTCACACCGGGGAGCTGTTTTTT.

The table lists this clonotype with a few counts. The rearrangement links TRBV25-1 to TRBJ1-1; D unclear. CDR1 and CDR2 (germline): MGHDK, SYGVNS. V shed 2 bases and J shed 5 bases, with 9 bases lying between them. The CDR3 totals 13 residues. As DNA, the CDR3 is TGTGCCAGCAGTGAACGGACCTCAACTGAAGCTTTCTTT. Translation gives CASSERTSTEAFF.

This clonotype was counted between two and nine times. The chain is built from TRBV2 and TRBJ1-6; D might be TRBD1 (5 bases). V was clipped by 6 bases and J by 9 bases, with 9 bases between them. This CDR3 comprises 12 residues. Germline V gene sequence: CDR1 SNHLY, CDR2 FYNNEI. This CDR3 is CASSIGVSPLHF. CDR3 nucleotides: TGTGCCAGCAGCATAGGGGTTTCACCCCTCCACTTT.

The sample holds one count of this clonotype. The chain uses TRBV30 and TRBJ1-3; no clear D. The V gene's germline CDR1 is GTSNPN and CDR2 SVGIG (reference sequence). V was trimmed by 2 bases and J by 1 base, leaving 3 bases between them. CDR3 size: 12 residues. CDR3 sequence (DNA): TGTGCCTGGAGTCTTTCTGGAAACACCATATATTTT. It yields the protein CAWSLSGNTIYF.

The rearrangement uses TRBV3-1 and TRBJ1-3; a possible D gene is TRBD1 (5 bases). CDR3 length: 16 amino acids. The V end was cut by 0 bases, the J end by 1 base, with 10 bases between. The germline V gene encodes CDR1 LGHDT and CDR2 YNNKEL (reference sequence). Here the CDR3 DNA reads TGTGCCAGCAGCCAAGACGTGGGGGGGTCTGGAAACACCATATATTTT. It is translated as CASSQDVGGSGNTIYF. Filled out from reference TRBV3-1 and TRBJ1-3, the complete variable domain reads DTAVSQTPKYLVTQMGNDKSIKCEQNLGHDTMYWYKQDSKKFLKIMFSYNNKELIINETVPNRFSPKSPDKAHLNLHINSLELGDSAVYFCASSQDVGGSGNTIYFGEGSWLTVV.

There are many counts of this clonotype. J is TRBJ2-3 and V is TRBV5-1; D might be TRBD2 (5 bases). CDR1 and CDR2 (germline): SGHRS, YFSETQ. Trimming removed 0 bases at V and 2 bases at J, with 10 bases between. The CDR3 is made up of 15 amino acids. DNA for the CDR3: TGCGCCAGCAGCTTGGTTCCGGGGAACACAGATACGCAGTATTTT. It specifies CASSLVPGNTDTQYF.

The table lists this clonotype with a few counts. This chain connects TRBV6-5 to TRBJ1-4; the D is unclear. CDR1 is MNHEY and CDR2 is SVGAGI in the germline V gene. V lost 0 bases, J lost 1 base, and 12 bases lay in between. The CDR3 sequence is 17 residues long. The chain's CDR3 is CASSYSVTRETNEKLFF. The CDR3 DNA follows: TGTGCCAGCAGTTACTCGGTAACGAGGGAAACTAATGAAAAACTGTTTTTT.

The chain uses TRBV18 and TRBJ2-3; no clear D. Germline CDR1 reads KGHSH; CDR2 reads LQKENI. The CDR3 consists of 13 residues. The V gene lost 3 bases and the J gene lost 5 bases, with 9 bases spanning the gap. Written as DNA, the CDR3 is TGTGCCAGCTCACCCCCGACCAGAGATACGCAGTATTTT. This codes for CASSPPTRDTQYF.

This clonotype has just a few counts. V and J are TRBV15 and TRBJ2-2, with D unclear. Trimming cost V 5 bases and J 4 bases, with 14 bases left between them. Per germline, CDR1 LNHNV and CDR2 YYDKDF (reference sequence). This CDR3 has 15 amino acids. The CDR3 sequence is CATSFIRGPTGELFF. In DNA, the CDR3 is TGTGCCACCAGCTTTATTCGCGGTCCCACCGGGGAGCTGTTTTTT.

The CDR3 bases are TGTGCCAGCAGCCTCGGATGGAACACCGGGGAGCTGTTTTTT. Amino acid sequence: CASSLGWNTGELFF. V gene TRBV3-1 combines with J gene TRBJ2-2; D is undetermined. V was trimmed by 4 bases and J by 1 base, leaving 7 bases between them. Germline loops: CDR1 LGHDT, CDR2 YNNKEL (reference sequence). This CDR3 is built from 14 residues.

The CDR3 is CASSPGAGLETQYF. In DNA form, the CDR3 reads TGTGCCAGCAGCCCCGGGGCAGGGCTCGAGACCCAGTACTTC. V gene TRBV6-1 combines with J gene TRBJ2-5, with D tentatively TRBD1 or TRBD2 (5 bases each). CDR3 length: 14 residues. Germline CDR1 and CDR2: MNHNS and SASEGT. V was clipped by 6 bases and J by 5 bases, with 16 bases between them.

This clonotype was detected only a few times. CDR3 nucleotide sequence: TGTGCCAGCAGTTACTCCACAGCCCATCAGCCCCAGCATTTT. Translated, it gives CASSYSTAHQPQHF. The chain couples TRBV6-5 to TRBJ1-5; D unclear. Trimming cost V 0 bases and J 5 bases, with 8 bases left between them. The CDR3 is 14 residues long. The V gene's germline CDR1 is MNHEY and CDR2 SVGAGI.

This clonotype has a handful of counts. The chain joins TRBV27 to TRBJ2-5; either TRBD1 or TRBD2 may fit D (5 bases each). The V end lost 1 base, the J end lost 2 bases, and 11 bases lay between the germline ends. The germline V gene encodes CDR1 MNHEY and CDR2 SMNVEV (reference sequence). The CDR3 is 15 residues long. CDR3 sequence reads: CASSLLGPTQETQYF. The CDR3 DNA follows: TGTGCCAGCAGTTTATTGGGACCTACGCAAGAGACCCAGTACTTC.

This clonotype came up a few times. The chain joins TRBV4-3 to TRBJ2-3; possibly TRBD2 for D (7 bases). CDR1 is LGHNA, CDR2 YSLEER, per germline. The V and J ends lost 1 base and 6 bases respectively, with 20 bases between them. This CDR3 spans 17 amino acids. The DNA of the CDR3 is TGCGCCAGCAGCCAAGCTCTGGGGGCGGGAGCGACTGATACGCAGTATTTT. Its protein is CASSQALGAGATDTQYF.

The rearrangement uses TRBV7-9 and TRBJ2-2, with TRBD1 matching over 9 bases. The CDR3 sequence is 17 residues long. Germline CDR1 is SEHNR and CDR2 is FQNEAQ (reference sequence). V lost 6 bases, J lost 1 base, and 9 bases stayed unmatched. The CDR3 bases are TGTGCCAGCAGGACCCGGGACAGGGCATTGAACACCGGGGAGCTGTTTTTT. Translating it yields CASRTRDRALNTGELFF.

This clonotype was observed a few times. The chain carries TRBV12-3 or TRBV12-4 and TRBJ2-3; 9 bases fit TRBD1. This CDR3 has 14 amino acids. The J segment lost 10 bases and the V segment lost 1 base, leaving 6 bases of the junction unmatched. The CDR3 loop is CASSLGGTGRAQYF. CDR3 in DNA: TGTGCCAGCAGTTTAGGGGGGACAGGGAGGGCGCAGTATTTT.

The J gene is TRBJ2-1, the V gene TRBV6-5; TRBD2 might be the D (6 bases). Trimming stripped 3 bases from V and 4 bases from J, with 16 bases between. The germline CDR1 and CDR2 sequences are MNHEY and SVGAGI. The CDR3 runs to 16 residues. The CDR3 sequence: CASSYGRLAEYNEQFF. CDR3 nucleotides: TGTGCCAGCAGTTATGGGAGGTTAGCGGAATACAATGAGCAGTTCTTC.

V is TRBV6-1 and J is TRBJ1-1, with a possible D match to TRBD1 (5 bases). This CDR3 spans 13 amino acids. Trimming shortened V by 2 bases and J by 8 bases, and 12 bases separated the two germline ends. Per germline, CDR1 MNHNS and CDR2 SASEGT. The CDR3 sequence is CASSESFRTEAFF. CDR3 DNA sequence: TGTGCCAGCAGTGAATCCTTCAGGACAGAAGCTTTCTTT.

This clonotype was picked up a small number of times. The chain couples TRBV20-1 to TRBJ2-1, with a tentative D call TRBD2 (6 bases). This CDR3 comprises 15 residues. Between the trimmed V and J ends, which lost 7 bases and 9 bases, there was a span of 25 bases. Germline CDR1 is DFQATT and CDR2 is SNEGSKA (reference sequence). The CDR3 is CSVPKREFAHAEQFF. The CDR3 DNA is TGCAGTGTCCCCAAACGGGAGTTTGCGCACGCTGAGCAGTTCTTC.

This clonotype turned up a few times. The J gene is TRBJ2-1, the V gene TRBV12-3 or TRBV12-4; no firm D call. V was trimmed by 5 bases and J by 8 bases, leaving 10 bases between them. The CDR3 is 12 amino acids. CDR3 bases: TGTGCCAGCAGTCCCGATTGGTATGAGCAGTTCTTC. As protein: CASSPDWYEQFF.

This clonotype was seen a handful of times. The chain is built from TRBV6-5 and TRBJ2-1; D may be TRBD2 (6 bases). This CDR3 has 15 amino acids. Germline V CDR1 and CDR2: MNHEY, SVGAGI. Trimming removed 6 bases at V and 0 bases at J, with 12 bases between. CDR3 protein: CASRTMGGSYNEQFF. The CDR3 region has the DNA TGTGCCAGCAGGACAATGGGGGGCTCCTACAATGAGCAGTTCTTC.

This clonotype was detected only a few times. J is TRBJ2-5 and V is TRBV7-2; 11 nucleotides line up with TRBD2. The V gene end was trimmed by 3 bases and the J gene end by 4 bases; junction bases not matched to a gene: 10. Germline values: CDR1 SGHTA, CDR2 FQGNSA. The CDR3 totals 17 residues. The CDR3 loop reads CASSLGLAVLRGETQYF. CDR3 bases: TGTGCCAGCAGCTTGGGACTAGCGGTCCTAAGAGGAGAGACCCAGTACTTC.

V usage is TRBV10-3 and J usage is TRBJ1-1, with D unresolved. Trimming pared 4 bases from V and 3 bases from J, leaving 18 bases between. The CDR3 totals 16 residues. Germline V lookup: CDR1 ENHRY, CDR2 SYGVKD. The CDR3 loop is CAISVGFKRVDTEAFF. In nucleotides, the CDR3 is TGTGCCATCAGTGTGGGTTTCAAGAGGGTCGACACTGAAGCTTTCTTT.

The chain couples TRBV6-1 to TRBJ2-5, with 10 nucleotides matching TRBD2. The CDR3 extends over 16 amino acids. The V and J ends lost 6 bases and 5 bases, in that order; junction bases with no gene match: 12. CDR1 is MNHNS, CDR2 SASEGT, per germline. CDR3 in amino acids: CASSELSSGSRETQYF. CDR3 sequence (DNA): TGTGCCAGCAGCGAACTCTCTAGCGGGAGTAGGGAGACCCAGTACTTC.

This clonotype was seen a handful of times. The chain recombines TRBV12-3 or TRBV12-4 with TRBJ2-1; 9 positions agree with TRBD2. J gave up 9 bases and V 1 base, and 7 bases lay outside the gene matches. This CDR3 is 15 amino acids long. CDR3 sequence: CASSLGGGAGGEQFF. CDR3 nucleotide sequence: TGTGCCAGCAGTTTAGGCGGGGGGGCCGGAGGTGAGCAGTTCTTC.